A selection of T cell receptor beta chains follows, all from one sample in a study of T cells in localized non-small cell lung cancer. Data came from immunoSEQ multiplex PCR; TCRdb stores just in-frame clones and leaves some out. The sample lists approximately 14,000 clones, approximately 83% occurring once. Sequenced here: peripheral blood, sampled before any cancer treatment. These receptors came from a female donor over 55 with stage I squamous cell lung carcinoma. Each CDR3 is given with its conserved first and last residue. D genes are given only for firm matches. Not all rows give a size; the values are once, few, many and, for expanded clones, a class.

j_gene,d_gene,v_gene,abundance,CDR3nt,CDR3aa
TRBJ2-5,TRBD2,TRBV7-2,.,TGTGCCAGCAGCTTGGCAGCGGGGCAAGAGACCCAGTACTTC,CASSLAAGQETQYF
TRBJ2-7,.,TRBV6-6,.,TGTGCCGCCGGGGGGGGGACAGTCTCCGAGCAGTACTTC,CAAGGGTVSEQYF
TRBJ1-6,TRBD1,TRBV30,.,TGTGCCTGGAGTGAAACAGGGGGCCGGCATTCACCCCTCCACTTT,CAWSETGGRHSPLHF
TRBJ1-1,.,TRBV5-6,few,TGTGCCAGCAGCTTGGGATGGGGGACTGAAGCTTTCTTT,CASSLGWGTEAFF
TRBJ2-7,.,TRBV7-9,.,TGTGCCAGCAGCTTACAAGGGAACGAGCAGTACTTC,CASSLQGNEQYF
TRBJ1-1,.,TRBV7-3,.,TGTGCCAGCAGCTTAACGCCCGGGGACACTGAAGCTTTCTTT,CASSLTPGDTEAFF
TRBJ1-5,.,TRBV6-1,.,TGTGCCAGCAGTGAATCGTCCAACCAGCCCCAGCATTTT,CASSESSNQPQHF
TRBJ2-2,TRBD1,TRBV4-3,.,TGCGCCAGCAGCCAAGAAGTCGGGACAGGGTCCGGGGAGCTGTTTTTT,CASSQEVGTGSGELFF
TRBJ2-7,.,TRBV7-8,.,TGTGCCAGCAGCTTTACCCACAGGGCCTACGAGCAGTACTTC,CASSFTHRAYEQYF
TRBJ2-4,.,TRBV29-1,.,TGCAGCGTCCCATCAGGCAAAAACATTCAGTACTTC,CSVPSGKNIQYF
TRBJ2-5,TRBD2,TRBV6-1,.,TGTGCCAGCCTGACTCCGGGGGGGGCCCAGTACTTC,CASLTPGGAQYF
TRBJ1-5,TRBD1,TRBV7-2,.,TGTGCCAGCAGCTTGGGACAGGGAGGACAGCCCCAGCATTTT,CASSLGQGGQPQHF
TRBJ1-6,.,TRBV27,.,TGTGCCAGCAGTTTGCGGGGAATCGCCCCTTATTCACCCCTCCACTTT,CASSLRGIAPYSPLHF
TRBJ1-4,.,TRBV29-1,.,TGCAGCGTTGTGAGAGATAATGAAAAACTGTTTTTT,CSVVRDNEKLFF
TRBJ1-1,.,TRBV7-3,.,TGTGCCAGCAGCTTAAGTCCCGGGGACACTGAAGCTTTCTTT,CASSLSPGDTEAFF
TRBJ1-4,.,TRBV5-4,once,TGTGCCAGCAGCCGGGGGCGGGGCGCAACTAATGAAAAACTGTTTTTT,CASSRGRGATNEKLFF
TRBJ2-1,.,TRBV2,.,TGTGCCAGCAGCGGGTACTTAGGGAATGAGCAGTTCTTC,CASSGYLGNEQFF
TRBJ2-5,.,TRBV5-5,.,TGTGCCAGCAGCTTGGGCCGGTCCGCCCAAGAGACCCAGTACTTC,CASSLGRSAQETQYF
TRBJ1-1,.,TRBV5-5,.,TGTGCCAGCAGCTTCGGGACTAACACTGAAGCTTTCTTT,CASSFGTNTEAFF
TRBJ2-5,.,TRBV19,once,TGTGCCAAGGGGGGAGAGACCCAGTACTTC,CAKGGETQYF
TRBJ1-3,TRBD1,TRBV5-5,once,TGTGCCAGCAGCTCGGGACAGGGAATCCTCTCTGGAAACACCATATATTTT,CASSSGQGILSGNTIYF
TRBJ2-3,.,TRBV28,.,TGTGCCAGCAGAGACAGTTCCACTGCAAGAGATACGCAGTATTTT,CASRDSSTARDTQYF
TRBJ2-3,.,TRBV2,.,TGTGCCAGCAGCCCGATCCCAGATACGCAGTATTTT,CASSPIPDTQYF
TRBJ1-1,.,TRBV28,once,TGTGCCAGCAGTCTCGGACCGCGCGGATCGAACACTGAAGCTTTCTTT,CASSLGPRGSNTEAFF
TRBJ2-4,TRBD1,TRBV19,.,TGTGCCAGTAGGCCCACGGCCAGGGGGTTCGGCAAAAACATTCAGTACTTC,CASRPTARGFGKNIQYF
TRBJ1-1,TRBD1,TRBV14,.,TGTGCCAGCAGCCGGGACAGGGTTGGCACTGAAGCTTTCTTT,CASSRDRVGTEAFF
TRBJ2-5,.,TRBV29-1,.,TGCAGCGTTGTCGGGGATATCCTGGAGACCCAGTACTTC,CSVVGDILETQYF
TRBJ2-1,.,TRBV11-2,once,TGTGCCAGCAGGGAGGGGGACTACAATGAGCAGTTCTTC,CASREGDYNEQFF
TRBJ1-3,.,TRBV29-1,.,TGCAGCGTTGATCTCCCGGGAACTGGAAACACCATATATTTT,CSVDLPGTGNTIYF
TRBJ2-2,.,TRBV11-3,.,TGTGCCAGCAGCTCCCAGACAGTCACGAACACCGGGGAGCTGTTTTTT,CASSSQTVTNTGELFF
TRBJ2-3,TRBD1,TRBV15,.,TGTGCCACCAGCAGAGATCCCGACAGGGGAAATACGCAGTATTTT,CATSRDPDRGNTQYF
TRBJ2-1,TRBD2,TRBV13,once,TGTGCCAGCAGCCTGCCCCGACTAGCGGGGGGTCGGCAGTTCTTC,CASSLPRLAGGRQFF
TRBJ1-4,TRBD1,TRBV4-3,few,TGCGCCAGCAGCCCTAGACAGGGAGGAGCTAATGAAAAACTGTTTTTT,CASSPRQGGANEKLFF
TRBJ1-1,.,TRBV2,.,TGTGCCAGCAGTAGGGGGACTGGGAACACTGAAGCTTTCTTT,CASSRGTGNTEAFF
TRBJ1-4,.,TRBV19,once,TGTGCCAGTAGTATTTCTGGGGGGCGGCTTAATGAAAAACTGTTTTTT,CASSISGGRLNEKLFF
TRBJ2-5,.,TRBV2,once,TGTGCCAGCAGCGACCAGACAGGGCGGGGGACCCAGTACTTC,CASSDQTGRGTQYF
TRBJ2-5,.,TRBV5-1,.,TGCGCCAGCAGCCCCGGCGGAGTAAAAGAGACCCAGTACTTC,CASSPGGVKETQYF
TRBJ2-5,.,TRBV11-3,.,TGTGCCAGCAGCTACAGTGAGACCCAGTACTTC,CASSYSETQYF
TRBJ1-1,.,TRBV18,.,TGTGCCAGCTCGCCTATCCAAGTGGGGTGGACTGAAGCTTTCTTT,CASSPIQVGWTEAFF
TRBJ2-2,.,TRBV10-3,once,TGTGCCATCAGACCCGGGACGGCCGGGAACACCGGGGAGCTGTTTTTT,CAIRPGTAGNTGELFF
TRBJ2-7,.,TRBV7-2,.,TGTGCCAGCAGCTTAGGGCAGGGTAAGAGCTACGAGCAGTACTTC,CASSLGQGKSYEQYF
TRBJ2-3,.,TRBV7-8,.,TGTGCCAGCAGCTTACGGGACTTTAGCACAGATACGCAGTATTTT,CASSLRDFSTDTQYF
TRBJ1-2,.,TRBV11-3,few,TGTGCCAGCAGCCCCTCCACCTGGGAAGGCTACACCTTC,CASSPSTWEGYTF
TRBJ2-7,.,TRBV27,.,TGTGCCAGCAGTTATGGGGGAAGCTCCTACGAGCAGTACTTC,CASSYGGSSYEQYF
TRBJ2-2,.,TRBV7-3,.,TGTGCCAGCAGCAAAGGCGGAGTGAACACCGGGGAGCTGTTTTTT,CASSKGGVNTGELFF
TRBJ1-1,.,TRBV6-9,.,TGTGCCAGCAGCCCCGGGGATCCGGCGGGACACGGCACTGAAGCTTTCTTT,CASSPGDPAGHGTEAFF
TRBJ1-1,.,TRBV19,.,TGTGCCAGTAGTATACTCAACTCTCTCATGAACACTGAAGCTTTCTTT,CASSILNSLMNTEAFF
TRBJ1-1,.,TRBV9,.,TGTGCCAGCAGCGTAGGGTTCGTCACTGAAGCTTTCTTT,CASSVGFVTEAFF
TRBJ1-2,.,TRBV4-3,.,TGCGCCAGCAGCCAAGGTCCCGGGAGGAACTATGGCTACACCTTC,CASSQGPGRNYGYTF
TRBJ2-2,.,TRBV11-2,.,TGTGCCAGCAGCTTAGATCTACGAGCCGGGGAGCTGTTTTTT,CASSLDLRAGELFF
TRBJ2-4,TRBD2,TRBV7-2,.,TGTGCCAGCAGCGTGACTAGCGGGGGTGGGGAAAACATTCAGTACTTC,CASSVTSGGGENIQYF
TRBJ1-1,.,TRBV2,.,TGTGCCAGCAGTGAACGGGCGAGAAACACTGAAGCTTTCTTT,CASSERARNTEAFF